The clone carrying this T cell receptor beta chain turned up a few times. The total RNA was obtained from whole blood that was not fractionated. This entry belongs to a study of human T cells and chemical hapten exposure. Single cDNA molecules in the library carried unique molecular identifiers attached during preparation. In TCRdb, the 5' RACE reads were re-called with MiXCR into one record per CDR3 protein. In the table there are over 70,000 distinct CDR3 sequences, approximately 16% of which are singletons. This sequence originates from a female donor in good health.

Here the CDR3 reads CASSWGGGTDTQYF. The CDR3 nucleotides are TGTGCCAGCAGCTGGGGCGGAGGCACAGATACGCAGTATTTT. The chain employs TRBV5-6 and TRBJ2-3, with a tentative D call TRBD1 (5 bases). V dropped 3 bases and J dropped 1 base, with 9 bases sitting between them. The CDR3 spans 14 residues. Germline assignment: CDR1 SGHDT and CDR2 YYEEEE. The full variable domain, its missing parts supplied by reference TRBV5-6 and TRBJ2-3, is DAGVTQSPTHLIKTRGQQVTLRCSPKSGHDTVSWYQQALGQGPQFIFQYYEEEERQRGNFPDRFSGHQFPNYSSELNVNALLLGDSALYLCASSWGGGTDTQYFGPGTRLTVL.